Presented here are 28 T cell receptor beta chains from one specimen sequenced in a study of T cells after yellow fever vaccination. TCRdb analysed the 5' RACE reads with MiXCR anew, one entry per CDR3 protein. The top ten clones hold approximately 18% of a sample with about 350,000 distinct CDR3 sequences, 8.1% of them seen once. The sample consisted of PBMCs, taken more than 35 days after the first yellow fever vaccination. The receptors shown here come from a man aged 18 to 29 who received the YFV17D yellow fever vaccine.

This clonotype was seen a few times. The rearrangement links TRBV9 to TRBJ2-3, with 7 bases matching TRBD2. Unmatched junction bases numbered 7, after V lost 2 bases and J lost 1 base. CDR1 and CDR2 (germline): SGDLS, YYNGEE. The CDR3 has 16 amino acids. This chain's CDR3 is CASSVPLTSGTDTQYF. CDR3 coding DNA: TGTGCCAGCAGCGTCCCCTTAACTAGCGGCACAGATACGCAGTATTTT.

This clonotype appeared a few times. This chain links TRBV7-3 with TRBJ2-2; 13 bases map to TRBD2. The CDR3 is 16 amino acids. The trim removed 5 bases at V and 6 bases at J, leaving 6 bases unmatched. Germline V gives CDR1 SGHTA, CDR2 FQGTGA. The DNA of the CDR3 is TGTGCCAGCAGCCTACTAGCGGGGGGGCTTGCCGGGGAGCTGTTTTTT. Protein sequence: CASSLLAGGLAGELFF.

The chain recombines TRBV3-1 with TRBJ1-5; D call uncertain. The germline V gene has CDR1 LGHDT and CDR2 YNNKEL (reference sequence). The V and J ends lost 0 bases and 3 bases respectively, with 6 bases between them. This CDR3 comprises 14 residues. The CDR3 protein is CASSQDSTNQPQHF. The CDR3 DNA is TGTGCCAGCAGCCAAGATTCCACCAATCAGCCCCAGCATTTT.

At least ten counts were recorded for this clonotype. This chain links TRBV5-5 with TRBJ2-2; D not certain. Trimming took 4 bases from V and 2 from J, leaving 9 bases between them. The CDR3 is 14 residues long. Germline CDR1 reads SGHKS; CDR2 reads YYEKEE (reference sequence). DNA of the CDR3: TGTGCCAGCAGCCTGGGTCCTAACACCGGGGAGCTGTTTTTT. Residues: CASSLGPNTGELFF.

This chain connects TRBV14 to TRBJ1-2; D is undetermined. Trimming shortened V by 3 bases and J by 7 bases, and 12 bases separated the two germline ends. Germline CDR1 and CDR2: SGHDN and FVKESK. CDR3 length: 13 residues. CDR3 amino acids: CASSQGATGGYTF. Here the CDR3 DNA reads TGTGCCAGCAGCCAGGGAGCTACCGGTGGCTACACCTTC.

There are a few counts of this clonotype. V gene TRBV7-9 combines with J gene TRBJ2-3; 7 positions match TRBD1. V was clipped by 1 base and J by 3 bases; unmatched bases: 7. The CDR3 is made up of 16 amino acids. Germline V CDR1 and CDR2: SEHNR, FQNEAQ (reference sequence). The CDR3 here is CASSLDETGKTDTQYF. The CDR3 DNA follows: TGTGCCAGCAGCTTAGATGAGACAGGGAAAACAGATACGCAGTATTTT.

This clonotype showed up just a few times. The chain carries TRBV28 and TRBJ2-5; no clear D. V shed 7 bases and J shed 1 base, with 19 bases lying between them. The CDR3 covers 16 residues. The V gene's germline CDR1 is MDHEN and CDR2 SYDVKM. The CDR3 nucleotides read TGTGCCAGCACCAAACCCCGCTATCTCCTCCAAGAGACCCAGTACTTC. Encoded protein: CASTKPRYLLQETQYF.

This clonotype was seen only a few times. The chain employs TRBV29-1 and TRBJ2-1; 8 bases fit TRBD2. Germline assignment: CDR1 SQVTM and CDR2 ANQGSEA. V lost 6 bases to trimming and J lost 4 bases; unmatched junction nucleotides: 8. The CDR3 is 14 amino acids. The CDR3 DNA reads TGCAGCGTGTACACTAGCGGTCGATACAATGAGCAGTTCTTC. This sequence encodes CSVYTSGRYNEQFF.

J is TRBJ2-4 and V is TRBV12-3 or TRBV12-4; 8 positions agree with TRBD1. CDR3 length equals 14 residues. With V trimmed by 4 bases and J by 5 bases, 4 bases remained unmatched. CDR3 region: CASSSGTGQNIQYF. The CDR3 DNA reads TGTGCCAGCAGTTCCGGGACAGGACAAAACATTCAGTACTTC.

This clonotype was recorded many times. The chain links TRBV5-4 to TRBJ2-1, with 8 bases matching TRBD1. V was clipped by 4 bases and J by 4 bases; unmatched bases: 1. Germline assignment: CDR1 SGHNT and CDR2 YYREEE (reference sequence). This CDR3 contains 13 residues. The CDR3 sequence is CASSGDRYNEQFF. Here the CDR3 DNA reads TGTGCCAGCAGCGGGGACAGGTACAATGAGCAGTTCTTC.

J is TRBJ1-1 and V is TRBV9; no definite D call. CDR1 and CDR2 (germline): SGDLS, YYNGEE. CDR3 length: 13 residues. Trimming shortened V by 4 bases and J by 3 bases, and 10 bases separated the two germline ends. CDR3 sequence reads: CASSRVVHTEAFF. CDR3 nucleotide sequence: TGTGCCAGCAGCCGGGTGGTTCACACTGAAGCTTTCTTT.

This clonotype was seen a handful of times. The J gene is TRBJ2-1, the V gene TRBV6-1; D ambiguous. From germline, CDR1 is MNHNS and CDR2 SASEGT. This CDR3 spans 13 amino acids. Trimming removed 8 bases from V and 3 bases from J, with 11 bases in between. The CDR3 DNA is TGTGCCAGCCTAGATAAGGTCTACAATGAGCAGTTCTTC. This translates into CASLDKVYNEQFF.

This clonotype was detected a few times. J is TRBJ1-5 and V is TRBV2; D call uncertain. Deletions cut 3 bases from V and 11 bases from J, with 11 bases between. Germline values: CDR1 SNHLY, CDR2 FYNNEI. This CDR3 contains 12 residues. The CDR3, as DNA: TGTGCCAGCAGTGAGTTTGCCGAGACCCAGCATTTT. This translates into CASSEFAETQHF.

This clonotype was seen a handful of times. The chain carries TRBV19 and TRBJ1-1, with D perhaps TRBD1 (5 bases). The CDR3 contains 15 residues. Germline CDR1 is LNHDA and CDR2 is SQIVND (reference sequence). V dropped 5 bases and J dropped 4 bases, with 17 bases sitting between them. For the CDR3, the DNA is TGTGCCAGTAGTGCAGGGACGGTGGGGTTCACTGAAGCTTTCTTT. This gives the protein CASSAGTVGFTEAFF.

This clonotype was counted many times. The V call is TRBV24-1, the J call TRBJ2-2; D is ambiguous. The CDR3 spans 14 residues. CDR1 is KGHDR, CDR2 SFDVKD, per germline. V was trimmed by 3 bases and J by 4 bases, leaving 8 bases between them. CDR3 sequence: CATSDQTVTGELFF. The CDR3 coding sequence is TGTGCCACCAGTGATCAGACGGTCACCGGGGAGCTGTTTTTT.

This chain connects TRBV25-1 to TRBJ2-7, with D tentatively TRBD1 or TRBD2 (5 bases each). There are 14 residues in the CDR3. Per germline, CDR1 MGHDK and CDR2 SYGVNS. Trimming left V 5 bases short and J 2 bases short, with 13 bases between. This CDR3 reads CASSIRDGPYEQYF. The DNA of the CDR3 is TGTGCCAGCAGTATCCGGGACGGACCCTACGAGCAGTACTTC.

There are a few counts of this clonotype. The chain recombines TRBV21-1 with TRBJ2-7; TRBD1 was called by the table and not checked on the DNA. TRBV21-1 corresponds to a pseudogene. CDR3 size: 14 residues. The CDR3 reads CASSSLGQGNEQYV. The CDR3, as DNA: TGTGCCAGCAGCAGTCTGGGACAGGGTAACGAGCAGTACGTC.

The CDR3 DNA sequence: TGTGCCAGCAGTGATGTGGGTGCAGAGACCCAGTACTTC. As protein: CASSDVGAETQYF. The chain has TRBV2 and TRBJ2-5; D unclear. The V and J ends lost 3 bases and 4 bases respectively, with 9 bases between them. CDR1 and CDR2 from the germline V gene are SNHLY and FYNNEI. CDR3 size: 13 residues. The whole variable domain, filled in from reference TRBV2 and TRBJ2-5, reads EPEVTQTPSHQVTQMGQEVILRCVPISNHLYFYWYRQILGQKVEFLVSFYNNEISEKSEIFDDQFSVERPDGSNFTLKIRSTKLEDSAMYFCASSDVGAETQYFGPGTRLLVL.

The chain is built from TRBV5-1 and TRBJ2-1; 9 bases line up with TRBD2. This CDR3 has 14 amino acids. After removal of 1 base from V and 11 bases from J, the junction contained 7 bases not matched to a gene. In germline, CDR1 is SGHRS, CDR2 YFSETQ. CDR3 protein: CASSLTASGAQQFF. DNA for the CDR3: TGCGCCAGCAGCTTGACGGCTAGCGGGGCCCAGCAGTTCTTC.

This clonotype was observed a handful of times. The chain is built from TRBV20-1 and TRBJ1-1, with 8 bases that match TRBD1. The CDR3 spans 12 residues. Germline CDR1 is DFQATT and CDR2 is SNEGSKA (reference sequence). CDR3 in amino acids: CRPDRGRPEAFF. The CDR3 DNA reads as TGCAGACCCGACAGGGGAAGACCTGAAGCTTTCTTT.

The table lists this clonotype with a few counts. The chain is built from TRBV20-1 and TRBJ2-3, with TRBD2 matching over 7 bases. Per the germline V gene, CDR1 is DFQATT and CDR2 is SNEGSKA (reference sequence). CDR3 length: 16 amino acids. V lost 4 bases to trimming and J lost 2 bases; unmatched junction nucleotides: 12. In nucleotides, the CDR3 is TGCAGTGCTAACTTTCCCGGGACTATATCCACAGATACGCAGTATTTT. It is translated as CSANFPGTISTDTQYF.

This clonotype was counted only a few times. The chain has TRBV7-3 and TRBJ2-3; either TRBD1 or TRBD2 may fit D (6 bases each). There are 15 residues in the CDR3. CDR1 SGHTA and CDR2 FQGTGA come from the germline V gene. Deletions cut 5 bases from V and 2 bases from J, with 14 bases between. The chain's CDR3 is CASSAGHFDTDTQYF. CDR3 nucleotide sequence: TGTGCCAGCAGCGCGGGACACTTCGACACAGATACGCAGTATTTT.

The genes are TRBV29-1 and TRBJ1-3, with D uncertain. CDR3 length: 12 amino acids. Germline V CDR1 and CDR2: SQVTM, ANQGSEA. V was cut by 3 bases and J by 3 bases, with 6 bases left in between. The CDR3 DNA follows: TGCAGCGTTGAGGGGTTTGGAAACACCATATATTTT. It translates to CSVEGFGNTIYF.

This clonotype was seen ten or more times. CDR3 coding DNA: TGCGCCAGCCGGGACGGAGCCTACGAGCAGTACTTC. Amino acids: CASRDGAYEQYF. The chain combines TRBV5-1 with TRBJ2-7, with D possibly called TRBD1 or TRBD2 (5 bases each). V was pared by 7 bases and J by 2 bases, with 10 bases between. Germline V gene lookup returns CDR1 SGHRS and CDR2 YFSETQ. CDR3 length equals 12 residues.

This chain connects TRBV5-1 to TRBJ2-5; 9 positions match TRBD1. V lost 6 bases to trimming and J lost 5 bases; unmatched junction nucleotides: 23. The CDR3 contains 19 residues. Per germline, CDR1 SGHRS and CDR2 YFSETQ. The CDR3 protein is CASTQQNYRGPDFSETQYF. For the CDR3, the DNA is TGCGCCAGCACCCAACAGAACTACAGGGGGCCGGACTTTTCGGAGACCCAGTACTTC.

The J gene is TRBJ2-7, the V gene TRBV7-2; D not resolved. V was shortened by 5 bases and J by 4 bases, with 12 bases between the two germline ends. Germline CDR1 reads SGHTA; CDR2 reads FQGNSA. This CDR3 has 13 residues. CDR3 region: CASSPDGWYEQYV. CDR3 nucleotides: TGTGCCAGCAGCCCGGACGGATGGTACGAGCAGTACGTC.

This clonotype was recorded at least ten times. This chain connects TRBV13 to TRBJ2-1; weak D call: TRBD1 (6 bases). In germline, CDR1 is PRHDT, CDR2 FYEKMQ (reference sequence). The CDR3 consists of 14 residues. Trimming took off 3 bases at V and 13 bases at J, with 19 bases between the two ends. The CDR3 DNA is TGTGCCAGCAGCTTCGACAGGTTTACGATCCACCAGTTCTTC. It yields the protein CASSFDRFTIHQFF.

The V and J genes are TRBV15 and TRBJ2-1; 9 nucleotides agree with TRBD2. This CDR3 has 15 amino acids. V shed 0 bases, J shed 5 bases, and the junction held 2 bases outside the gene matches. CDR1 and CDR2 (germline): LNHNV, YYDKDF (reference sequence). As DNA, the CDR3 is TGTGCCACCAGCAGAGATGCGGGGGGGAACAATGAGCAGTTCTTC. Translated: CATSRDAGGNNEQFF.